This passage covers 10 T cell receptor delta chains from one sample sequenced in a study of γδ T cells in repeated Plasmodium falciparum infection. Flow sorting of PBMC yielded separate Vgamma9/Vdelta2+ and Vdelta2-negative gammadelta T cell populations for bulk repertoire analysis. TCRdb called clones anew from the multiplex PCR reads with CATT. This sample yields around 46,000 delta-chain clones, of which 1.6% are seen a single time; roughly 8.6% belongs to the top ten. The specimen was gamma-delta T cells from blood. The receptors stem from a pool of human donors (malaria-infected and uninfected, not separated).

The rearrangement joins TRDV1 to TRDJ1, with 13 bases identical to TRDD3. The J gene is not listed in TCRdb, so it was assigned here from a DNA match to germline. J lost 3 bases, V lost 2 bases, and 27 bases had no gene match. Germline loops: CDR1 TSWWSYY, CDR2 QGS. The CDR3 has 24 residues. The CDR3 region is CALGEISAPSRAPYWGIRPDKLIF. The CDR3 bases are TGTGCTCTTGGGGAAATTTCGGCTCCCTCTCGGGCCCCGTACTGGGGGATACGCCCCGATAAACTCATCTTT.

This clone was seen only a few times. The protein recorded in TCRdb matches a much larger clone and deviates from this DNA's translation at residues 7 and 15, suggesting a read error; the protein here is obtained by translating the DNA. CDR3 nucleotides: TGTGCTCTTGGGGAACTGCACTCCCTAACCCGCTACTGGCCCATTAAACTCATCTTT. Protein product: CALGELHSLTRYWPIKLIF. The chain recombines TRDV1 with TRDJ1; tentatively, D is TRDD3 (5 bases). The J gene, absent from TCRdb, was called here by matching the DNA to germline. The length of the CDR3 is 19 residues. CDR1 is TSWWSYY and CDR2 is QGS in the germline V gene. Trimming took 0 bases from V and 7 from J, leaving 27 bases between them.

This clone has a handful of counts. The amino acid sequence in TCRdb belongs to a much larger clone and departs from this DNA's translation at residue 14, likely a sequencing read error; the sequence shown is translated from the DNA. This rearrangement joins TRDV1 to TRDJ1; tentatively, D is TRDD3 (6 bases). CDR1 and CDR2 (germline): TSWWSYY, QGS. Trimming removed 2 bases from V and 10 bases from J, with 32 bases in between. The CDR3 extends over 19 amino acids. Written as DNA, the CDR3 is TGTGCTCTTGGGGAATATTCGATCGCCCCGGCAGGGGGAGTGGGGAGACTCATCTTT. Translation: CALGEYSIAPAGGVGRLIF.

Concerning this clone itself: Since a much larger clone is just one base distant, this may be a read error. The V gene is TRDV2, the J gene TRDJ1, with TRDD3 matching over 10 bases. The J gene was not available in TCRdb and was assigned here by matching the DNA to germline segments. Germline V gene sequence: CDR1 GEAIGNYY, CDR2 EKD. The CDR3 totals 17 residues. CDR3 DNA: TGCGCCTGTGACCGACTGACGAACTGGGGGATCCCCGATAAACTCATCTTT. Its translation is CACDRLTNWGIPDKLIF.

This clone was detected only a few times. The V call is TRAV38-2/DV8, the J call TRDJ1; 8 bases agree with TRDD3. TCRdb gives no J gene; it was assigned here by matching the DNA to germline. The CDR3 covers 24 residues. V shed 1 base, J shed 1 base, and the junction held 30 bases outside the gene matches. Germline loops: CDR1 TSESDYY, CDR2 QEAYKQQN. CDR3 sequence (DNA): TGTGCTTATAGGAGCACCCCGCGGCTACATGGCCTCACTGGGGGCCGGCCTTTCACCGATAAACTCATCTTT. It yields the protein CAYRSTPRLHGLTGGRPFTDKLIF.

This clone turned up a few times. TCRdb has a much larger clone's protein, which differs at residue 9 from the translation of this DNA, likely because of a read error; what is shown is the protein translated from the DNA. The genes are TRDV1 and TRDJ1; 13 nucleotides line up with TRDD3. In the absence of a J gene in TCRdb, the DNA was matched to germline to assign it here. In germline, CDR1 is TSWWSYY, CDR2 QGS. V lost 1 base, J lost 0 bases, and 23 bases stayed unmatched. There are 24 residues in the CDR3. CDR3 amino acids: CALGEPRYELLGDTPILYTDKLIF. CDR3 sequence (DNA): TGTGCTCTTGGGGAACCTCGTTATGAGCTACTGGGGGATACGCCAATCCTATACACCGATAAACTCATCTTT.

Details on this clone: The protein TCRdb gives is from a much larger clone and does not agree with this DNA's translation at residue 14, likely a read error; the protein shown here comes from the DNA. The CDR3 DNA is TGTGCTCTTGGGGAACTACCTACCCGTACTGGGGGATACTGCATGGGCGATAAACTCATCTTT. Its translation is CALGELPTRTGGYCMGDKLIF. This chain connects TRDV1 to TRDJ1; 12 positions match TRDD3. The J gene was missing in TCRdb and was found by matching the end of the DNA to germline. Germline lookup yields CDR1 TSWWSYY and CDR2 QGS. J was trimmed by 4 bases and V by 0 bases; bases with no gene match: 18. CDR3 length: 21 residues.

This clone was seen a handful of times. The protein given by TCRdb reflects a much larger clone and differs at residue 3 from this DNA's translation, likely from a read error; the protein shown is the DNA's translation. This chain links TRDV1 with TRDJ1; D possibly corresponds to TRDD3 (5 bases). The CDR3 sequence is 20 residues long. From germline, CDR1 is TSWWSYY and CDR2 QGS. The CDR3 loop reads CAIGERGDSPRRRFTDKLIF. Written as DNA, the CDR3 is TGTGCTATTGGGGAACGGGGCGATAGCCCTCGCCGACGTTTCACCGATAAACTCATCTTT.

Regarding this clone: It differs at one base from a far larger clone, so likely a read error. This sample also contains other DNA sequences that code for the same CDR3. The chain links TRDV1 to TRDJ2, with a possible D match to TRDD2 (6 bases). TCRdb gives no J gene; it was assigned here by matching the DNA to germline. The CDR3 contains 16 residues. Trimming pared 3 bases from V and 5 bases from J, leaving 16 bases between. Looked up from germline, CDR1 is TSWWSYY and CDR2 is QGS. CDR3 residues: CALGDILHAGTAQLFF. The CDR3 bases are TGTGCTCTTGGGGACATCCTACACGCGGGCACAGCACAACTCTTCTTT.

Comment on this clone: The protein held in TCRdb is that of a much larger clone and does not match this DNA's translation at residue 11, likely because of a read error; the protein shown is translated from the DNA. CDR3 DNA sequence: TGTGCTCTTGGAGAGCCTTTTCCTCCTTACGCCGATAAACTCATCTTT. It translates to CALGEPFPPYADKLIF. The V gene is TRDV1, the J gene TRDJ1; D is perhaps TRDD2 (5 bases). TCRdb leaves out the J gene; it was filled in here by matching the DNA to germline. The CDR3 length is 16 residues. Germline V CDR1 and CDR2: TSWWSYY, QGS. V was clipped by 6 bases and J by 3 bases, with 20 bases between them.